This T cell receptor beta chain was captured by sequencing in a study of blood T cell repertoires in COVID-19. For the study at large: Collection of acute and convalescent COVID-19 samples took place in the United States, Italy and Spain. PBMCs, B-cell-depleted T cells, or T cells were the source of the cDNA or gDNA that made up the material.

Methods used by the authors: Estimation of nucleated cell counts relied on the amplification of reference gene primers. Measured with immunoSEQ multiplex PCR; TCRdb has only the in-frame clones, and not every one. V and J calls and clone size are given by that table; D and trimming were obtained from the DNA. The sample has 450,000 to 500,000 clones, approximately 85% seen once. The specimen was peripheral blood. The sequence was collected from a human donor in a cohort sampled during active COVID-19.

CDR3 sequence (DNA): TGTGCCTCGTCGCCGGACAACCTCCGAGAGCAGTACTTC. Translated, it gives CASSPDNLREQYF. The chain carries TRBV30 and TRBJ2-7; D is perhaps TRBD1 (5 bases). The V end was cut by 7 bases, the J end by 7 bases, with 20 bases between. Germline V CDR1 and CDR2: GTSNPN, SVGIG (reference sequence). The CDR3 spans 13 residues.